The entry that follows covers one T cell receptor (beta chain) sequence. The target antigen is unknown. cDNA prepared by RNA extraction and subsequent reverse transcription served as the template for sequencing. Sequenced by immunoSEQ multiplex PCR; TCRdb stores in-frame clones only, minus some. The table includes fewer than 250,000 clones, roughly three fifths detected once. Indicated treatment: oral pan-JAK inhibitor, 5-10 mg twice daily. The sample originates from a study of CD8+ T cells in alopecia areata. Overall study: Twice a day, 5 to 10 mg of oral tofacitinib was administered to treated patients. Points from the study as a whole: Among patients, TCR sharing was less clear than in mice, a difference possibly due in part to HLA diversity in the patient population. For lesional scalp, especially alopecia totalis/universalis, clonality was higher than in normal scalp.

The V gene's germline CDR1 is SGHDN and CDR2 FVKESK. This CDR3 is 15 amino acids long. The V segment lost 2 bases and the J segment 5 bases; nucleotides outside the gene matches: 4. The starting material was CD4+ T cells sorted from blood, obtained around week 50, from a patient treated with tofacitinib. The genes are TRBV14 and TRBJ2-2, with TRBD1 matching 8 bases. The TCR sequence derives from a human donor with alopecia areata. Here the CDR3 DNA reads TGTGCCAGCAGCCAACGGACAGGGCAGACCGGGGAGCTGTTTTTT. This sequence encodes CASSQRTGQTGELFF.